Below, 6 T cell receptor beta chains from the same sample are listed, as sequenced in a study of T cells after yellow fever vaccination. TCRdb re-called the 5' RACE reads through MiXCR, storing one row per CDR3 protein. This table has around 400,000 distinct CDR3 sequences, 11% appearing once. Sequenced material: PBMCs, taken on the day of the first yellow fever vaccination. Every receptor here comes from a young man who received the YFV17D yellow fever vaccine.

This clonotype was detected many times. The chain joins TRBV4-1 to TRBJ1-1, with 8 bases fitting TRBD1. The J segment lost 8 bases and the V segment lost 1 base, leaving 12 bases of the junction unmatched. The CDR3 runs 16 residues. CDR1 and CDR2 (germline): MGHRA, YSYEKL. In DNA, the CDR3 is TGCGCCAGCAGCCAAGGGTTCCCGCAGGGGGCGGTCGAAGCTTTCTTT. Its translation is CASSQGFPQGAVEAFF.

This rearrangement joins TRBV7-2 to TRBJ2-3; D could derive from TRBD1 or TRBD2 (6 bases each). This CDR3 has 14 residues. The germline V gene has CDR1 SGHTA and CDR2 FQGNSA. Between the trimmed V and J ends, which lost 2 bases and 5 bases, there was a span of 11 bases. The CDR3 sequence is CASSLLGGKDTQYF. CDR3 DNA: TGTGCCAGCAGCTTACTGGGGGGCAAAGATACGCAGTATTTT.

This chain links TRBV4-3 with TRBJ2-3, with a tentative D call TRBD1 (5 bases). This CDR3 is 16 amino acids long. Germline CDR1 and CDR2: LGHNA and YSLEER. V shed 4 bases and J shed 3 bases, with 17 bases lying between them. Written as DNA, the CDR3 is TGCGCCAGCAGCCGAGGTAGTGACAGAAAGACAGATACGCAGTATTTT. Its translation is CASSRGSDRKTDTQYF.

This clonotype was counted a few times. The CDR3 reads CASSPFDQGGNTEAFF. For the CDR3, the DNA is TGTGCCAGCAGCCCTTTCGACCAGGGCGGGAACACTGAAGCTTTCTTT. The chain carries TRBV7-9 and TRBJ1-1, with TRBD1 as a possible D gene (5 bases). Germline CDR1 SEHNR, CDR2 FQNEAQ (reference sequence). This CDR3 spans 16 amino acids. Trimming took off 5 bases at V and 1 base at J, with 17 bases between the two ends.

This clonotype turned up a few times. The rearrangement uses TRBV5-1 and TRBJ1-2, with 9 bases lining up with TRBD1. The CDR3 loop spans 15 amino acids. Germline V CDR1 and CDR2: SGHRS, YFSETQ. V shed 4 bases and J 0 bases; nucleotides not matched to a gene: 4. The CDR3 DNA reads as TGCGCCAGCAGCCAGGACAGGGGAGCTAACTATGGCTACACCTTC. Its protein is CASSQDRGANYGYTF.

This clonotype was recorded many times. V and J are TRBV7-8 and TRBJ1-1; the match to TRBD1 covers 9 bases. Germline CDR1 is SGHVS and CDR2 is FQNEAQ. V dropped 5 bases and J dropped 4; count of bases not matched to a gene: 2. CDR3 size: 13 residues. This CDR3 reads CASSRTGVTEAFF. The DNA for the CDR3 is TGTGCCAGCAGCAGGACAGGGGTCACTGAAGCTTTCTTT.